This TCR beta chain was recovered during a study of blood T cells in healthy people across ages (dated by TCRdb to the mid-2010s). For the study in its entirety: Template switching captured roughly one uniquely barcoded TCR beta cDNA molecule per two T cells in model experiments. Age-related changes in TCR beta repertoire diversity were measured in the study by deep sequencing normalized with unique cDNA molecular identifiers. Four age groups were formed from the donors: young (average approximately 17 years), middle-aged (just under 40), aged (over 55) and long-lived (approximately 78). To avoid experimental bias, donors of different ages were distributed randomly across sequencing lanes. Using the same blood draw, the study looked at two additional independent replicas of 1 million unique cDNA reads for two donors, one aged 18 to 30 and the other aged 80 or older. Here is what the overall study found, with its caveats: Observed TCR beta diversity correlated strongly with the percentage of naive T cells measured by flow cytometry. As age increased, observed TCR beta diversity per million T cells dropped in a roughly linear way, and a significant reduction was already evident by age about 40. Because the CMV infection status of the donors was unknown, age-related changes in expanded clonotypes may potentially have been confounded. Compared with the aged group, more naive CD4+ T cells, fewer expanded clones and increased TCR diversity were shown by the long-lived group, suggesting age selection. Conclusive comparison of naive and antigen-experienced compartments was prevented by the profiling of bulk unsorted PBMCs. Estimates of total diversity from one million sequenced T cells were regarded as lower bounds and underestimates.

The trim is 1 base for V and 3 bases for J, with a gap of 16 bases between the germline ends. For CDR1 and CDR2, the germline V gene lists MGHRA and YSYEKL. The CDR3, cysteine through phenylalanine, is 17 amino acids long. Only the CDR3 region is kept as DNA, spanning 51 bases read in frame from base 1. The donors were roughly 40 Caucasian individuals from Russia, aged roughly 6 to 100 years, who were systemically healthy. Each donor gave 9.5 to 10 milliliters of peripheral blood, drawn into EDTA-treated Vacutainer tubes. Ficoll-Paque density-gradient centrifugation was used to isolate PBMCs, with at least 7 million per sample. Total RNA, at least 6 micrograms per sample, was extracted from PBMCs with Trizol reagent. For every donor, flow cytometry on a PBMC aliquot measured the percentage of naive CD45RAhigh/CD27high T cells. Libraries were made using 5' RACE. The second PCR ran for roughly 7 to 11 cycles and used a J-beta primer mix along with a sample-barcoded 5' primer. A template-switch 5' adaptor carrying 12 random nucleotides introduced a unique molecular identifier onto each TCR beta cDNA molecule. Each sample yielded at least 2.5 million CDR3-containing paired-end reads. All of the RNA was converted into first-strand cDNA using the Mint cDNA synthesis kit, with a TRBC-specific oligonucleotide serving as the primer. Following uracil-DNA glycosylase treatment, a first 18-cycle PCR with universal primers M1SS and BC2_uni_R was performed on all cDNA. As for the authors' bioinformatics: For normalization, 1 million high-quality reads were randomly selected from each sample, with every read carrying a distinct molecular identifier. Reads sharing molecular identifiers were discarded rather than binned into consensus sequences. MiTCR, run with a Q25 quality threshold and the strictest error-elimination algorithm, handled CDR3 identification, clonotype clustering and error correction. A nonparametric unseen species model with Euler transformation was used to estimate lower-bound total TCR beta diversity. The public sequencing data were trimmed at Q25 with fastp and processed into clonotypes with MiXCR by TCRdb, which kept only in-frame beta chains. Each CDR3 protein appears once, grouped with its most common genes and DNA. The V and J calls and clone size come from TCRdb's table, not from the authors' own analysis. A total of around 1,900,000 distinct CDR3 sequences appear in this sample, approximately 40% of them only once. The ten largest make up about 21% of the sample.

This clonotype has ten or more counts. Its recognized antigen is unknown. Base qualities are not at hand, and no much larger clone is one base apart. The sequence came from a human donor in good health. The V and J segments used are TRBV4-1 and TRBJ1-5; no D segment can be confidently identified. The material sequenced was blood. The CDR3 here reads CASSQVGSAGVNQPQHF. The DNA is TGCGCCAGCAGCCAAGTTGGGAGCGCGGGAGTCAATCAGCCCCAGCATTTT.